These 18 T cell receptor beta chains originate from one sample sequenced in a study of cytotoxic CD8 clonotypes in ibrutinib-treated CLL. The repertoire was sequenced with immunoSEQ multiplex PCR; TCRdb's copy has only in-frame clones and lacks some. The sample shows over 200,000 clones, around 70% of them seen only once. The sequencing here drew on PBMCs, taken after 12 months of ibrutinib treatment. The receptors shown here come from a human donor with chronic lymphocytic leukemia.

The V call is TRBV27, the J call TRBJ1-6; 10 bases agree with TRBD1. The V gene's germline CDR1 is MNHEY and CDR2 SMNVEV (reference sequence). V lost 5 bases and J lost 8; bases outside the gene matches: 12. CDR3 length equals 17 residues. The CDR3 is CASSPGQGIRDYSPLHF. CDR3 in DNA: TGTGCCAGCAGTCCGGGACAGGGGATTAGAGATTATTCACCCCTCCACTTT.

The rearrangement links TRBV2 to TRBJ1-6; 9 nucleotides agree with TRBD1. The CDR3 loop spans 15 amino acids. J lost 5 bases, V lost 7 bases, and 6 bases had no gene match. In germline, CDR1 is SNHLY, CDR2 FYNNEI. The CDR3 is CASTKRTGDNSPLHF. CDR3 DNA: TGTGCCAGCACTAAGAGGACAGGGGATAATTCACCCCTCCACTTT.

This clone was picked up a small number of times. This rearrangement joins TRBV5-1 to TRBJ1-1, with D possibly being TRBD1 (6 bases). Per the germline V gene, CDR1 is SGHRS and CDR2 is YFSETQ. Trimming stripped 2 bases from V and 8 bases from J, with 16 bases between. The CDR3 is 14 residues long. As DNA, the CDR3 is TGCGCCAGCAGCTTTGGCGAGCAGGGGTCCGAAGCTTTCTTT. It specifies CASSFGEQGSEAFF.

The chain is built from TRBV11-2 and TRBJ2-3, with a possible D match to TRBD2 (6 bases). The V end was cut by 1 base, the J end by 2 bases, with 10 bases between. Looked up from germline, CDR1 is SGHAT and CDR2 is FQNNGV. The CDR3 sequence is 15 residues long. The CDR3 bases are TGTGCCAGCAGCTTAGGCGGACTATTCACAGATACGCAGTATTTT. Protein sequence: CASSLGGLFTDTQYF.

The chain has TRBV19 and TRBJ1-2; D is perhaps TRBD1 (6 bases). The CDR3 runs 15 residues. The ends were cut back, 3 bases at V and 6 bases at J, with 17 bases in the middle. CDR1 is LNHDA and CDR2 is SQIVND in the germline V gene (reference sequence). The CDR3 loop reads CASSIRLGGLDGYTF. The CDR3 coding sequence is TGTGCCAGTAGTATCCGTCTCGGGGGGCTGGATGGCTACACCTTC. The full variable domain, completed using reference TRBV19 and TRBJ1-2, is DGGITQSPKYLFRKEGQNVTLSCEQNLNHDAMYWYRQDPGQGLRLIYYSQIVNDFQKGDIAEGYSVSREKKESFPLTVTSAQKNPTAFYLCASSIRLGGLDGYTFGSGTRLTVV.

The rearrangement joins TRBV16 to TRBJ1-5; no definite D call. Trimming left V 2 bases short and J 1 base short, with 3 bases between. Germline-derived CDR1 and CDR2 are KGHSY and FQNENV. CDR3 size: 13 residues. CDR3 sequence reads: CASSQQSNQPQHF. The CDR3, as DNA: TGTGCCAGCAGCCAACAGAGCAATCAGCCCCAGCATTTT.

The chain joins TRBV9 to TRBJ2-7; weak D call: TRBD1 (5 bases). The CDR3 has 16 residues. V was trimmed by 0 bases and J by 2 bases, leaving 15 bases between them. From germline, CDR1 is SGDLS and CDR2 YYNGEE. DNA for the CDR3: TGTGCCAGCAGCGTAGGCGCAGGGATCCCCACCTACGAGCAGTACTTC. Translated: CASSVGAGIPTYEQYF.

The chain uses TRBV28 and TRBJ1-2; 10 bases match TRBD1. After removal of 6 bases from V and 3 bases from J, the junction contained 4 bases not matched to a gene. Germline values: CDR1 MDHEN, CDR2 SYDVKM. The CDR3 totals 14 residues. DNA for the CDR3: TGTGCCAGCAGCTCAGACAGGGGGCACTATGGCTACACCTTC. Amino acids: CASSSDRGHYGYTF.

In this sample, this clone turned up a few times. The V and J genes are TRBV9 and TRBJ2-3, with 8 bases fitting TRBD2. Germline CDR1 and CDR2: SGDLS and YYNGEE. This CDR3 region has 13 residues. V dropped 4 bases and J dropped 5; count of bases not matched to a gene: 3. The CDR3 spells CASSSREGDTQYF. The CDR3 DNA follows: TGTGCCAGCAGCTCACGGGAGGGAGATACGCAGTATTTT.

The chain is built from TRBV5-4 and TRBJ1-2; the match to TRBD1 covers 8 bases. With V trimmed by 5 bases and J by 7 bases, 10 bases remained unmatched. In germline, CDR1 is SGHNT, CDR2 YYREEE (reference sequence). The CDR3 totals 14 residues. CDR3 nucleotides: TGTGCCAGCAGAGGACAGGGTAAATTCTCTGGCTACACCTTC. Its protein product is CASRGQGKFSGYTF.

The CDR3 sequence is CASSEGRKANYGYTF. Written as DNA, the CDR3 is TGTGCCAGCAGTGAGGGGCGAAAAGCTAACTATGGCTACACCTTC. J is TRBJ1-2 and V is TRBV2; TRBD1 is a possible D gene (5 bases). The germline V gene encodes CDR1 SNHLY and CDR2 FYNNEI. CDR3 length equals 15 residues. With 3 bases removed from V and 0 bases from J, the gap between germline ends came to 11 bases. Drawing the rest from reference TRBV2 and TRBJ1-2, the complete variable domain is EPEVTQTPSHQVTQMGQEVILRCVPISNHLYFYWYRQILGQKVEFLVSFYNNEISEKSEIFDDQFSVERPDGSNFTLKIRSTKLEDSAMYFCASSEGRKANYGYTFGSGTRLTVV.

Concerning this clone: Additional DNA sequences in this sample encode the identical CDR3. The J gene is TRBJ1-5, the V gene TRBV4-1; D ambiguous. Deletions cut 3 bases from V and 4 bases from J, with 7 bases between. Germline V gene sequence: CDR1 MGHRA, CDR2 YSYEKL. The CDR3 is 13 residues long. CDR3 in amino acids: CASSHGGNQPQHF. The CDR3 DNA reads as TGCGCCAGCAGCCATGGAGGAAATCAGCCCCAGCATTTT.

The CDR3 is CASSLNGYQPQHF. The CDR3 nucleotides are TGTGCCAGCAGCCTCAACGGTTATCAGCCCCAGCATTTT. The chain employs TRBV7-9 and TRBJ1-5; D is undetermined. The germline V gene has CDR1 SEHNR and CDR2 FQNEAQ (reference sequence). The CDR3 runs 13 residues. V shed 5 bases and J shed 5 bases, with 10 bases lying between them.

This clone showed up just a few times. CDR3 sequence: CASSLGTGNQPQHF. The CDR3 nucleotides read TGTGCCAGCAGCTTGGGGACAGGAAATCAGCCCCAGCATTTT. The V call is TRBV7-2, the J call TRBJ1-5; 8 bases line up with TRBD1. The germline CDR1 and CDR2 sequences are SGHTA and FQGNSA. The CDR3 consists of 14 residues. V dropped 3 bases and J dropped 4; count of bases not matched to a gene: 2.

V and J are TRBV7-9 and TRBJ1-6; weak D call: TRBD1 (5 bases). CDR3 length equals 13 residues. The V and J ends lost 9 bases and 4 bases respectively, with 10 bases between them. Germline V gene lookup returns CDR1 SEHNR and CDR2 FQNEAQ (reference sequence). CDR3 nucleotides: TGTGCCAGTCAAGGGGAGTATAATTCACCCCTCCACTTT. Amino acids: CASQGEYNSPLHF. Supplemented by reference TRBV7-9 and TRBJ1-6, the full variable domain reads DTGVSQNPRHKITKRGQNVTFRCDPISEHNRLYWYRQTLGQGPEFLTYFQNEAQLEKSRLLSDRFSAERPKGSFSTLEIQRTEQGDSAMYLCASQGEYNSPLHFGNGTRLTVT.

The CDR3 protein is CAWRKTLSSYNEQFF. CDR3 sequence (DNA): TGTGCCTGGAGAAAGACTCTGAGTTCCTACAATGAGCAGTTCTTC. V usage is TRBV30 and J usage is TRBJ2-1; the D is unclear. CDR3 size: 15 residues. Trimming stripped 3 bases from V and 1 base from J, with 13 bases between. In germline, CDR1 is GTSNPN, CDR2 SVGIG (reference sequence).

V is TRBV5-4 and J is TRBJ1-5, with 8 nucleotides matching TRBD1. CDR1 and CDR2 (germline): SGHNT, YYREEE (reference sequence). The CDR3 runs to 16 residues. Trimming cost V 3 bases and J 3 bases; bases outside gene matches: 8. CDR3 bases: TGTGCCAGCAGCTCAACCGGGACAGGATCCAATCAGCCCCAGCATTTT. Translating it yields CASSSTGTGSNQPQHF.

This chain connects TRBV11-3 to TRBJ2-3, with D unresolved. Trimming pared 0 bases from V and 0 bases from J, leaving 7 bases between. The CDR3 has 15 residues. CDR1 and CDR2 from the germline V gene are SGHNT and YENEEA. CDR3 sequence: CASSLEGSSTDTQYF. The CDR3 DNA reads TGTGCCAGCAGCTTAGAGGGGTCGAGCACAGATACGCAGTATTTT.